This TCR beta chain originates from a study of identical twins. This CDR3 has 15 residues. V shed 0 bases, J shed 2 bases, and the junction held 4 bases outside the gene matches. The germline V gene encodes CDR1 SGHRS and CDR2 YFSETQ. Via MiXCR, TCRdb re-called the 5' RACE reads, giving one row per CDR3 protein. Among some 560,000 distinct CDR3 sequences listed, just under 10% were seen once. The sample was also linked to a second study, of yellow fever vaccine responses in identical twins.

The chain uses TRBV5-1 and TRBJ2-7; the match to TRBD1 covers 8 bases. The source is a woman younger than 35 in good health. The sequencing input was PBMCs. The CDR3 DNA reads TGCGCCAGCAGCTTGGGTCGGACAGGGCCCTACGAGCAGTACTTC. The encoded protein is CASSLGRTGPYEQYF.